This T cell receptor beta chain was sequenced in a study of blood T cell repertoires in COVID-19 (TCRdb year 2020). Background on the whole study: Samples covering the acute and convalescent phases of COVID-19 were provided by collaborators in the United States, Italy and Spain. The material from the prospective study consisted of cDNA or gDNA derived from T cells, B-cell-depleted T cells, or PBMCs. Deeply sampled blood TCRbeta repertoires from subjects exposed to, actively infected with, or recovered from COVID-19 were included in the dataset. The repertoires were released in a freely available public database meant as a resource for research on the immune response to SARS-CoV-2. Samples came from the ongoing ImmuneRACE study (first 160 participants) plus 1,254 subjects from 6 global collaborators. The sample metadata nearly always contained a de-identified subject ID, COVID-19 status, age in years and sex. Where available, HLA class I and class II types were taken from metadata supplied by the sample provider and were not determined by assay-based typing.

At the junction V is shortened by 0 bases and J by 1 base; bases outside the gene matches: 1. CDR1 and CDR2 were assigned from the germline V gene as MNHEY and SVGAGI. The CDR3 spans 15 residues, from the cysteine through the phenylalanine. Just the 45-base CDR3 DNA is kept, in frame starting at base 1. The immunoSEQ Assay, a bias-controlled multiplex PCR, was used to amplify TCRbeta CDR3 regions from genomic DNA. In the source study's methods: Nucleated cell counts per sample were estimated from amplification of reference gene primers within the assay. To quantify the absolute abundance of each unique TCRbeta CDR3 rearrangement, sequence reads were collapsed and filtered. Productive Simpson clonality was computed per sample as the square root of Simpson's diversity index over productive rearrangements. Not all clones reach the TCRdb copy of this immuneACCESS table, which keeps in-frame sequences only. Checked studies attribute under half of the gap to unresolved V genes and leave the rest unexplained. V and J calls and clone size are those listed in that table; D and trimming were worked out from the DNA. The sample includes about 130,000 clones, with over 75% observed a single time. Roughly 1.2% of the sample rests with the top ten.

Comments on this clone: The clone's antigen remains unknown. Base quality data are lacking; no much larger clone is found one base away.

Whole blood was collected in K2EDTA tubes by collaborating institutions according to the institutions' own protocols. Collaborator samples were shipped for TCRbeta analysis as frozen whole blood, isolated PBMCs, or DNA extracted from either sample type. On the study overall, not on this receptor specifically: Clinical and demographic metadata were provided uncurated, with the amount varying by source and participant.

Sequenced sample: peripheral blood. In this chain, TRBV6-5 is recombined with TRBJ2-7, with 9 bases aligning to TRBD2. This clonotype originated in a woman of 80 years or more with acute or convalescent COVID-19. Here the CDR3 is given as CASSYSTSGSYEQYF. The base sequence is TGTGCCAGCAGTTACTCGACTAGCGGATCCTACGAGCAGTACTTC.